These 9 T cell receptor beta chains were sequenced from one sample in a study of blood T cell repertoires in COVID-19. TCRdb's table, derived via immunoSEQ multiplex PCR, lists solely in-frame clones and lacks some. The table has about 160,000 clones, around four fifths seen once. The sequenced sample was peripheral blood. These receptors came from a man between 65 and 85 years old with acute or convalescent COVID-19.

This clone was seen a few times. V usage is TRBV27 and J usage is TRBJ1-2, with D unresolved. CDR1 MNHEY and CDR2 SMNVEV come from the germline V gene (reference sequence). The CDR3 contains 13 residues. Trimming took off 1 base at V and 4 bases at J, with 7 bases between the two ends. This CDR3 reads CASSLFLGYGYTF. The CDR3 coding sequence is TGTGCCAGCAGTTTATTTCTAGGCTATGGCTACACCTTC.

This chain joins TRBV6-2 or TRBV6-3 and TRBJ2-5; 8 bases match TRBD2. Germline lookup yields CDR1 MNHEY and CDR2 SVGEGT. The CDR3 has 14 amino acids. The V and J ends lost 5 bases and 5 bases, in that order; junction bases with no gene match: 7. This chain's CDR3 is CASSRTSPRETQYF. The CDR3 region has the DNA TGTGCCAGCAGTCGGACTAGCCCTCGTGAGACCCAGTACTTC.

The chain combines TRBV28 with TRBJ2-7; the match to TRBD1 covers 10 bases. Trimming cost V 7 bases and J 1 base; bases outside gene matches: 4. The length of the CDR3 is 14 residues. Germline V gives CDR1 MDHEN, CDR2 SYDVKM. CDR3 region: CASTEGQGSYEQYF. The CDR3 DNA reads as TGTGCCAGCACCGAGGGACAGGGGTCCTACGAGCAGTACTTC.

The chain links TRBV6-1 to TRBJ1-1, with 7 bases lining up with TRBD1. This CDR3 has 13 residues. Germline trimming cut 2 bases from V and 5 bases from J; bases unmatched to any gene: 2. Per the germline V gene, CDR1 is MNHNS and CDR2 is SASEGT. The CDR3 here is CASSEQGGTEAFF. The DNA for the CDR3 is TGTGCCAGCAGTGAACAGGGGGGTACTGAAGCTTTCTTT.

On this clone itself: The CDR3 end shows no conserved phenylalanine or tryptophan, and so a read error is likely. No DNA is shown, since the ends of the CDR3 on it are uncertain; the CDR3 is the one TCRdb lists. The V and J genes are TRBV21-1 and TRBJ2-7; the table gives TRBD1 as D, unverified against the DNA. TRBV21-1 is a pseudogene segment. The CDR3 numbers 12 amino acids, ends counted. CDR3 region: CASSKGRQGAFI.

CDR3 DNA sequence: TGTGCCAGCAGCTTGGAACGGACAGGGTATGGCTACACCTTC. Translation gives CASSLERTGYGYTF. The V gene is TRBV5-4, the J gene TRBJ1-2; 8 positions match TRBD1. Germline-derived CDR1 and CDR2 are SGHNT and YYREEE (reference sequence). Trimming took 0 bases from V and 5 from J; bases not matched to a gene: 3. The CDR3 has 14 residues.

V usage is TRBV7-9 and J usage is TRBJ2-1; D gene uncertain. Germline assignment: CDR1 SEHNR and CDR2 FQNEAQ (reference sequence). The V gene lost 1 base and the J gene lost 9 bases, with 10 bases spanning the gap. CDR3 size: 13 residues. The CDR3, as DNA: TGTGCCAGCAGCTTAGATTTACTGCCTGAGCAGTTCTTC. Protein product: CASSLDLLPEQFF.

The CDR3 DNA follows: TGTGCCAGCAGCGTCTGGACAGGGGAGGACACTGAAGCTTTCTTT. This translates into CASSVWTGEDTEAFF. This chain links TRBV9 with TRBJ1-1, with 9 bases matching TRBD1. The CDR3 spans 15 residues. Germline values: CDR1 SGDLS, CDR2 YYNGEE. V lost 2 bases and J lost 3; bases outside the gene matches: 5.

The chain recombines TRBV19 with TRBJ2-2, with no clear D. The germline CDR1 and CDR2 sequences are LNHDA and SQIVND (reference sequence). The CDR3 is 12 amino acids. Trimming left V 7 bases short and J 2 bases short, with 5 bases between. The CDR3 nucleotides are TGTGCCAGTAATTTAAACACCGGGGAGCTGTTTTTT. Its translation is CASNLNTGELFF. Full variable domain (remainder filled in from reference TRBV19 and TRBJ2-2): DGGITQSPKYLFRKEGQNVTLSCEQNLNHDAMYWYRQDPGQGLRLIYYSQIVNDFQKGDIAEGYSVSREKKESFPLTVTSAQKNPTAFYLCASNLNTGELFFGEGSRLTVL.